This TCR beta chain is from a study of blood T cell repertoires in COVID-19. Study as a whole: Samples taken during acute and convalescent COVID-19 were collected in the United States, Italy and Spain. PBMCs, B-cell-depleted T cells, or T cells were the source of the cDNA or gDNA that made up the material.

Trimming cost V 3 bases and J 6 bases; bases outside gene matches: 13. The CDR3 consists of 17 residues. CDR1 and CDR2 (germline): SGHDT, YYEEEE. Original analysis: By means of reference gene primer amplification, nucleated cell counts were estimated. The assay was immunoSEQ multiplex PCR, and TCRdb's table has in-frame clones only and misses some. V and J calls and clone size follow that table, whereas D and trimming were derived from the DNA. The sample has 200,000 to 250,000 clones; about 89% are singletons. The rearrangement joins TRBV5-6 to TRBJ2-1, with TRBD1 matching 9 bases. Sequencing input: peripheral blood. The TCR was taken from a man aged 60-69 years who had recovered from COVID-19. CDR3 region: CASSSNTRDRAINEQFF. CDR3 nucleotides: TGTGCCAGCAGCTCCAATACCCGGGACAGGGCGATCAATGAGCAGTTCTTC.